The present entry profiles one T cell receptor (beta chain) with its context. These data originate in a study of blood T cell repertoires in COVID-19. Libraries were prepared by immunoSEQ multiplex PCR; TCRdb keeps only in-frame clonotypes and omits some of them. The data hold 270,000 or so clones, with roughly 86% observed a single time. This TCR derives from a man in his forties or fifties with active or convalescent COVID-19. Sequences were obtained from peripheral blood.

The CDR3 region is CASLETGGNEKLFF. In DNA, the CDR3 is TGTGCCTCTTTGGAAACGGGTGGTAATGAAAAACTGTTTTTT. This chain links TRBV19 with TRBJ1-4; D is unresolved. Germline assignment: CDR1 LNHDA and CDR2 SQIVND (reference sequence). The ends were cut back, 11 bases at V and 4 bases at J, with 17 bases in the middle. The CDR3 runs 14 residues. The entire variable domain, with the rest obtained from reference TRBV19 and TRBJ1-4, is as follows: DGGITQSPKYLFRKEGQNVTLSCEQNLNHDAMYWYRQDPGQGLRLIYYSQIVNDFQKGDIAEGYSVSREKKESFPLTVTSAQKNPTAFYLCASLETGGNEKLFFGSGTQLSVL.